The clone carrying this T cell receptor (beta chain) came up a few times. PBMCs numbering at least 7 million were isolated per sample. V lost 3 bases and J lost 5, with 21 bases in between. Germline loops: CDR1 KGHDR, CDR2 SFDVKD. This CDR3 comprises 17 residues. The data originate from a study of blood T cells in healthy people across ages. Then a second PCR, running about 6 to 12 cycles, was carried out with a sample-barcoded 5' primer and a J-beta primer mix. A single record per CDR3 protein comes from TCRdb applying MiXCR to the 5' RACE reads. The sample has about 690,000 distinct CDR3 sequences; around 43% are singletons.

Sequencing was carried out using blood. The rearrangement uses TRBV24-1 and TRBJ2-5; D is tentatively TRBD1 or TRBD2 (5 bases each). The sequence was collected from a man older than 75 in good health. CDR3 loop: CATSDPSGPKVRETQYF. The CDR3 DNA sequence: TGTGCCACCAGTGATCCGTCGGGACCCAAGGTTCGGGAGACCCAGTACTTC.